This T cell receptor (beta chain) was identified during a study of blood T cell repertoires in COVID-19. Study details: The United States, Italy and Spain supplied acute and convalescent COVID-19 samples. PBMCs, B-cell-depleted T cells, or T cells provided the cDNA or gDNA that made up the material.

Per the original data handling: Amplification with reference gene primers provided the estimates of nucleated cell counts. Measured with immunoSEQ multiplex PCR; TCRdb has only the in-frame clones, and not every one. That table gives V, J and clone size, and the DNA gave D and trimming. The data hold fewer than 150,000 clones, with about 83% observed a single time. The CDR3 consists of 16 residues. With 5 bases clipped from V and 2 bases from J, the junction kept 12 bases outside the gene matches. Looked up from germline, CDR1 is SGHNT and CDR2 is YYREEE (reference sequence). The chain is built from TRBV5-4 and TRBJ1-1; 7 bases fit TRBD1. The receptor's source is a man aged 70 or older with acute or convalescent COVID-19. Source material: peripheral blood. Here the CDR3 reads CASSSPGQALNTEAFF. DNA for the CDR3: TGTGCCAGCAGTTCCCCAGGACAGGCATTAAACACTGAAGCTTTCTTT.